This T cell receptor (beta chain) was captured by sequencing in a study of PD-1 blockade in classical Hodgkin lymphoma. Study details: Once every 2 weeks, patients received intravenous nivolumab at 3 mg/kg. Study-wide results and caveats: Whoever responded completely had baseline diversity much like that seen in newly diagnosed patients. When nivolumab was started under 1 year after ASCT, patients were excluded.

Germline V gene data show CDR1 as SGHDN and CDR2 as FVKESK. The CDR3 is 15 amino acids. V was cut by 1 base and J by 5 bases, with 14 bases left in between. A note on this clone: The antigen is undetermined.

Assay: immunoSEQ multiplex PCR; the TCRdb copy retains only in-frame clones and omits some. The repertoire has 65,000 to 95,000 clones, approximately 91% of them found once; the top ten carry approximately 22%. Autologous stem cell transplantation was followed by relapse in every patient, and brentuximab vedotin exposure varied. The V gene is TRBV14, the J gene TRBJ1-2, with D unclear. Sequenced here: peripheral blood mononuclear cells (PBMCs), sampled at baseline. This receptor was taken from a human donor with classical Hodgkin lymphoma. The CDR3 here is CASSQGWQPNYGYTF. The CDR3 DNA is TGTGCCAGCAGCCAAGGGTGGCAGCCCAATTATGGCTACACCTTC.